Included here is one TCR beta chain sequence, with context. Documented time point: pretreatment peripheral blood. Here immunoSEQ multiplex PCR was the method, and the copy in TCRdb shows in-frame clones only, minus some. The sample has tens of thousands of clones, 75% to 85% seen once. This CDR3 is 17 amino acids long. The germline gives CDR1 MRHNA, CDR2 SNTAGT. Trimming cost V 6 bases and J 0 bases; bases outside gene matches: 10. This sample stems from a study of PD-L1 blockade in urothelial cancer. About the research overall: Blood underwent analysis 3 weeks (second dose) and 6 weeks after treatment began. T cell content in blood samples showed a median of around 140,000.

The V call is TRBV6-4, the J call TRBJ2-3; TRBD2 matches at 9 bases. The specimen was PBMCs, collected around atezolizumab (anti-PD-L1) treatment. The origin of this receptor is a man in his sixties with urothelial cancer. The CDR3, as DNA: TGTGCCAGCAGGGGACCAGCGGGGGGTTCTAGCACAGATACGCAGTATTTT. Protein product: CASRGPAGGSSTDTQYF.